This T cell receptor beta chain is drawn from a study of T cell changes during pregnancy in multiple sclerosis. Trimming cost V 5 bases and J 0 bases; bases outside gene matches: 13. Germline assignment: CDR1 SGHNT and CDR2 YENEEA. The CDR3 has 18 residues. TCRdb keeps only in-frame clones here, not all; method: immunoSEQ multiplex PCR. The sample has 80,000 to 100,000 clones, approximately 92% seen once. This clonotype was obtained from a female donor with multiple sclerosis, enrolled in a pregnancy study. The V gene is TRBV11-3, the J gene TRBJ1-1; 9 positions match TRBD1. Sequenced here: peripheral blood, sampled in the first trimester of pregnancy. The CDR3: CASSTRNSGTGLNTEAFF. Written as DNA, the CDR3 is TGTGCCAGCAGCACCCGAAATTCCGGGACAGGGCTGAACACTGAAGCTTTCTTT.